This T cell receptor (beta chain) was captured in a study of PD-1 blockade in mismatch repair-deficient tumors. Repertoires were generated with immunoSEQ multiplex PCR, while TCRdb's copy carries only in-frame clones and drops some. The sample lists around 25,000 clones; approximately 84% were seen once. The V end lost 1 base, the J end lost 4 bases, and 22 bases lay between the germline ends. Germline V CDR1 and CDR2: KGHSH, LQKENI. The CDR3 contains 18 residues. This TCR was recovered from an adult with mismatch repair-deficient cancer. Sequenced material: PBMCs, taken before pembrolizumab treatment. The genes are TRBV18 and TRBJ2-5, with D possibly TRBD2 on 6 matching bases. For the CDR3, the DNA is TGTGCCAGCTCACCACAGGGTGGGGAGGTATACGGAGGAGAGACCCAGTACTTC. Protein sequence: CASSPQGGEVYGGETQYF.